This record concerns one TCR beta chain sequence. Its antigen is not identified. The sample comes from a study of cytomegalovirus exposure and HLA in healthy donors. Study-wide context: Among some 400 genotyped donors, approximately 80% fell in the Caucasian-associated ancestry cluster.

The PCR was carried out with 60 Vbeta primers and 13 Jbeta primers. Method: immunoSEQ multiplex PCR; TCRdb's copy keeps in-frame clones and lacks some. The data show 150,000 to 200,000 clones, roughly 88% seen once. Study conclusions and caveats: It is likely that the observed cluster of highly shared sequence variants was a sequencing artifact. The study assumed roughly uniform donor sequencing depth for presence/absence analyses.

The donors (healthy individuals) were bone marrow donors. The TCR was taken from a man aged 18 to 29 in good health and CMV-seropositive. The source material was PBMCs.

The CDR3 DNA reads as TGTGCCAGCAGCGTACGGGGACTAGCGGCATGGAGCCAAGAGACCCAGTACTTC. It is translated as CASSVRGLAAWSQETQYF. The chain uses TRBV7-3 and TRBJ2-5; 11 bases line up with TRBD2. From germline, CDR1 is SGHTA and CDR2 FQGTGA. Unmatched junction bases numbered 12, after V lost 5 bases and J lost 1 base. The length of the CDR3 is 18 residues. Full variable domain (outside the CDR3, taken from reference TRBV7-3 and TRBJ2-5): GAGVSQTPSNKVTEKGKYVELRCDPISGHTALYWYRQSLGQGPEFLIYFQGTGAADDSGLPNDRFFAVRPEGSVSTLKIQRTERGDSAVYLCASSVRGLAAWSQETQYFGPGTRLLVL.